Below, 10 T cell receptor beta chains from the same sample are listed, as sequenced in a study of blood T cell repertoires in COVID-19. Sequencing used immunoSEQ multiplex PCR; TCRdb keeps in-frame clones, though not all of them. Counted here are under 450,000 clones, about nine tenths occurring once; the ten biggest clones make up roughly 0.86%. Material for sequencing was PBMCs or T cells enriched from blood (not recorded which). The receptors stem from a woman in her forties who had been exposed to COVID-19.

The chain joins TRBV2 to TRBJ1-2; possible D gene TRBD1, 6 bases. The CDR3 runs to 13 residues. The V and J ends lost 10 bases and 3 bases respectively, with 15 bases between them. CDR1 and CDR2 from the germline V gene are SNHLY and FYNNEI. The CDR3 protein is CANRYRVDYGYTF. DNA of the CDR3: TGTGCCAACCGCTACAGGGTTGACTATGGCTACACCTTC.

The chain carries TRBV7-9 and TRBJ1-1; no clear D. Germline-derived CDR1 and CDR2 are SEHNR and FQNEAQ (reference sequence). V was clipped by 5 bases and J by 3 bases, with 13 bases between them. The CDR3 has 14 residues. CDR3 coding DNA: TGTGCCAGCAGCGAGAGGAGGTCAGACACTGAAGCTTTCTTT. It is translated as CASSERRSDTEAFF.

Details on this clone: Other DNA sequences of this sample code for an identical CDR3. This chain uses TRBV28 with TRBJ1-3; 8 bases line up with TRBD1. The germline gives CDR1 MDHEN, CDR2 SYDVKM. CDR3 length: 15 residues. J lost 4 bases, V lost 4 bases, and 6 bases had no gene match. The CDR3 DNA reads TGTGCCAGCAGTTACAGGGGGAGGAGGGGAAACACCATATATTTT. It translates to CASSYRGRRGNTIYF.

The chain joins TRBV7-2 to TRBJ1-6, with D perhaps matching TRBD1 (6 bases). The V gene lost 1 base and the J gene lost 7 bases, with 11 bases spanning the gap. The CDR3 sequence is 15 residues long. From germline, CDR1 is SGHTA and CDR2 FQGNSA. The CDR3 is CASSLGGLVNSPLHF. In DNA, the CDR3 is TGTGCCAGCAGCTTAGGGGGGCTGGTGAATTCACCCCTCCACTTT.

A single count supports this clone. Additional DNA sequences in this sample encode the identical CDR3. The V and J genes are TRBV18 and TRBJ1-1, with TRBD1 matching over 7 bases. Looked up from germline, CDR1 is KGHSH and CDR2 is LQKENI. The CDR3 has 13 amino acids. Trimming took 5 bases from V and 1 from J; bases not matched to a gene: 1. CDR3 nucleotide sequence: TGTGCCAGCTCAAGGACAGGGAACACTGAAGCTTTCTTT. Protein product: CASSRTGNTEAFF.

This sequence joins TRBV7-9 and TRBJ1-5; 8 nucleotides line up with TRBD1. The V gene end was trimmed by 6 bases and the J gene end by 7 bases; junction bases not matched to a gene: 11. CDR3 length: 15 residues. Germline V CDR1 and CDR2: SEHNR, FQNEAQ (reference sequence). In DNA form, the CDR3 reads TGTGCCAGCAGGGCCGGGACAGGAGGGGCCCAGCCCCAGCATTTT. Translating it yields CASRAGTGGAQPQHF.

The V gene is TRBV7-9, the J gene TRBJ1-2; 7 bases align to TRBD1. Germline CDR1 and CDR2: SEHNR and FQNEAQ (reference sequence). The CDR3 is 14 residues long. Trimming took 6 bases from V and 1 from J; bases not matched to a gene: 5. CDR3 DNA sequence: TGTGCCAGCAGTGATTACAGGGGTAACTATGGCTACACCTTC. Residues: CASSDYRGNYGYTF.

The rearrangement links TRBV18 to TRBJ2-2; TRBD1 matches at 9 bases. J lost 0 bases, V lost 5 bases, and 1 base had no gene match. From germline, CDR1 is KGHSH and CDR2 LQKENI. The CDR3 sequence is 15 residues long. In DNA, the CDR3 is TGTGCCAGCTCAACAGGGGGCGCGAACACCGGGGAGCTGTTTTTT. This encodes CASSTGGANTGELFF.

J is TRBJ1-3 and V is TRBV7-2, with D possibly being TRBD1 (6 bases). CDR1 is SGHTA, CDR2 FQGNSA, per germline. V shed 5 bases and J shed 2 bases, with 10 bases lying between them. CDR3 length: 14 residues. The CDR3 region is CASSNGQTGNTIYF. DNA of the CDR3: TGTGCCAGCAGCAATGGACAGACTGGAAACACCATATATTTT.

The genes are TRBV10-3 and TRBJ1-1; unclear D gene. V lost 6 bases and J 1 base, leaving 12 bases between the germline ends. Germline CDR1 reads ENHRY; CDR2 reads SYGVKD. The length of the CDR3 is 14 residues. The DNA for the CDR3 is TGTGCCATCAGGCCCTTCGAGGGGAACACTGAAGCTTTCTTT. Translated: CAIRPFEGNTEAFF.